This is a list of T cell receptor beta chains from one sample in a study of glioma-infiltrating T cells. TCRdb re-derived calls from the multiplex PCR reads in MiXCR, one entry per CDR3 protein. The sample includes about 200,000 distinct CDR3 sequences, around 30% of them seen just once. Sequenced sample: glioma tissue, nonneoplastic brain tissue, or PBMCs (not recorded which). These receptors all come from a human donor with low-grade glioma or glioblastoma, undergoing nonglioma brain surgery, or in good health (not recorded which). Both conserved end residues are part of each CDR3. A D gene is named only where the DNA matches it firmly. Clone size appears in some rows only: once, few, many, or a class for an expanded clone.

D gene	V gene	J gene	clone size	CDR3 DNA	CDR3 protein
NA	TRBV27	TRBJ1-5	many	TGTGCCAGCAGGAAGGGAAGGGCGCTTAGCAATCAGCCCCAGCATTTT	CASRKGRALSNQPQHF
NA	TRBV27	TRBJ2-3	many	TGTGCCAGCAGTTTGCGGAGGTATGGCGGCACAGATACGCAGTATTTT	CASSLRRYGGTDTQYF
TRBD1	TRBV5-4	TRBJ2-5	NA	TGTGCCAGCAACCCCGGACAGGGCGAAGAGACCCAGTACTTC	CASNPGQGEETQYF
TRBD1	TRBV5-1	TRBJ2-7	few	TGCGCCAGCGGGACAGGGGCCTACGAGCAGTACTTC	CASGTGAYEQYF
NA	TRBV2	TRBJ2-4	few	TGTGCCAGCAGATGGAGGGGGCAAGGGGGAAACATTCAGTACTTC	CASRWRGQGGNIQYF
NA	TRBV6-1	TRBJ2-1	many	TGTGCCAGCAGTGAAGCGACAGACAATGAGCAGTTCTTC	CASSEATDNEQFF
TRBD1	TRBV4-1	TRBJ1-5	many	TGCGCCAGCAGCCAAGATTGGCAGGGGGATCAGCCCCAGCATTTT	CASSQDWQGDQPQHF
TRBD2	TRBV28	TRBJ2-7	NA	TGTGCCAGCAGCGGGCGGGAGAGGTCCGAGCAGTACTTC	CASSGRERSEQYF
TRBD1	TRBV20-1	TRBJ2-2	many	TGCAGTGCTAGGGACAGGGGAACCCAGGGGTCCGGGGAGCTGTTTTTT	CSARDRGTQGSGELFF
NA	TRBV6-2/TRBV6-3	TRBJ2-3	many	TGTGCCAGCAGCCCCGATAGGACGGGACACGAACCCACAGATACGCAGTATTTT	CASSPDRTGHEPTDTQYF
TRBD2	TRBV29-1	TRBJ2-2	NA	TGCAGCGTTTCGACTAGCGGGAGTTCCGGGGAGCTGTTTTTT	CSVSTSGSSGELFF
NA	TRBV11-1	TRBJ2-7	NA	TGTGCCAGCATCCATTCCGCCGGCTACGAGCAGTACTTC	CASIHSAGYEQYF
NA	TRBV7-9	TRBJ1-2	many	TGTGCCAGCAGCTTAGGGATAGCAGGTTCCTATGGCTACACCTTC	CASSLGIAGSYGYTF
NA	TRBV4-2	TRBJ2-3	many	TGTGCCAGCAGCCAAGCAATCGACAGGACCGGGGCAGATACGCAGTATTTT	CASSQAIDRTGADTQYF
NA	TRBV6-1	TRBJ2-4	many	TGTGCCAGCAGTTCGCCGGGGGCAACCAAAAACATTCAGTACTTC	CASSSPGATKNIQYF
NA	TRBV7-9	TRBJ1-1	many	TGTGCCAGCAGCTTAAGCGGTGGGGGTACTGAAGCTTTCTTT	CASSLSGGGTEAFF
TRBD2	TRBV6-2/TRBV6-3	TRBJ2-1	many	TGTGCCAGTACTCTCCGGACTAGCGGGACAGATGAGCAGTTCTTC	CASTLRTSGTDEQFF
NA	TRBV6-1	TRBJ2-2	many	TGTGCCAGCAGTCGGGTCCGGGTAACGAACACCGGGGAGCTGTTTTTT	CASSRVRVTNTGELFF